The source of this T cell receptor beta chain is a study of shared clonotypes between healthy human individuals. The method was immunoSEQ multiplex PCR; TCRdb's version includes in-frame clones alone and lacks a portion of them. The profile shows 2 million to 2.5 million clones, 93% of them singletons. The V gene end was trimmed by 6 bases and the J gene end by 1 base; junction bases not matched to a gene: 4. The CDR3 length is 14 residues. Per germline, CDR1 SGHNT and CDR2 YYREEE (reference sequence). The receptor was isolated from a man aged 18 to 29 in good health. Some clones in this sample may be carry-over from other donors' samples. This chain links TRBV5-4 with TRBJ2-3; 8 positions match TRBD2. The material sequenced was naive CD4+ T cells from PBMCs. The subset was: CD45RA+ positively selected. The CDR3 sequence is CASMTAGGTDTQYF. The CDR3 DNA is TGTGCCAGCATGACAGCGGGAGGCACAGATACGCAGTATTTT.